This T cell receptor (beta chain) comes out of a study of T-cell reconstitution after alpha-beta-depleted transplantation in children. Study results and limitations: Diversity and T-cell counts at one year after transplant derived mostly from new T cells. High day-60 TCRbeta diversity in some patients came from surviving recipient T cells and thymic progenitors. Several hundred expanded graft clones reportedly gave rise to the alpha-beta T cells present about two months after transplant.

Per the germline V gene, CDR1 is DFQATT and CDR2 is SNEGSKA (reference sequence). The CDR3 has 13 amino acids. Trimming cost V 6 bases and J 1 base, with 12 bases left between them. The TCRbeta library was prepared with unique molecular identifiers. One entry per CDR3 protein results from TCRdb running MiXCR on the PCR reads. The sample holds 490,000 or so distinct CDR3 sequences, roughly a tenth seen once. This clonotype came up many times. Its antigen is unknown. The rearrangement links TRBV20-1 to TRBJ2-5, with D possibly TRBD2 on 6 matching bases. Sequenced here: PBMCs, sampled before TCRalphabeta/CD19-depleted stem cell transplant. The clonotype was recovered from a child aged 2-15 years with inherited bone marrow failure, due to receive a stem cell transplant. CDR3 in DNA: TGCAGTGCGGCGGGACTGATCCAAGAGACCCAGTACTTC. This encodes CSAAGLIQETQYF.